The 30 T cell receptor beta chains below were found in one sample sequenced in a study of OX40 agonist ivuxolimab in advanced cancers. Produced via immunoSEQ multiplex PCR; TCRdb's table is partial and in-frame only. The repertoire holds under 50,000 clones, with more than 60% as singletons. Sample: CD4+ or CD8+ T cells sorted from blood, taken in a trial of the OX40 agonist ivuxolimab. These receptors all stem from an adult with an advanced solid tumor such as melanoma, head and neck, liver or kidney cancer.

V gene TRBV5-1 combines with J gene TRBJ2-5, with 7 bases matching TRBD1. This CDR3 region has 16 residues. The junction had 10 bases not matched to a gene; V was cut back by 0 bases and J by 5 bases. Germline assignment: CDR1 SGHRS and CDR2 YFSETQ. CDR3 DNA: TGCGCCAGCAGCTTGGGATACACAGGGGATGGGGAGACCCAGTACTTC. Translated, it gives CASSLGYTGDGETQYF.

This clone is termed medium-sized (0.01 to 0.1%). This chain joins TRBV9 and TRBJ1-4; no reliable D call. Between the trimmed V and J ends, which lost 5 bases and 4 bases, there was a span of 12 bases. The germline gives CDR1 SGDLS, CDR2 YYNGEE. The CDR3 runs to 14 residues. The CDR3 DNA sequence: TGTGCCAGCAGTGGCGGGTGGGGTAATGAAAAACTGTTTTTT. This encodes CASSGGWGNEKLFF. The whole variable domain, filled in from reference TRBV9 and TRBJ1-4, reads DSGVTQTPKHLITATGQRVTLRCSPRSGDLSVYWYQQSLDQGLQFLIQYYNGEERAKGNILERFSAQQFPDLHSELNLSSLELGDSALYFCASSGGWGNEKLFFGSGTQLSVL.

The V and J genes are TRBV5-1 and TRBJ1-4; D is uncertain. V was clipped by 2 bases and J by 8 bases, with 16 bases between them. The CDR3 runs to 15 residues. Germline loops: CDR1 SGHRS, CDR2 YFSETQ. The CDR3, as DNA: TGCGCCAGCAGCTTAGGTGGACGGGGTGAAGAAAAACTGTTTTTT. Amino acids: CASSLGGRGEEKLFF.

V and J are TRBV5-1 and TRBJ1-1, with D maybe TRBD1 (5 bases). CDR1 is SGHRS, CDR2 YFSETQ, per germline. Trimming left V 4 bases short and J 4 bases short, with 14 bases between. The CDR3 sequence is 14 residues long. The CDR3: CASSEGPLITEAFF. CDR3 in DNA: TGCGCCAGCAGCGAGGGACCTTTGATCACTGAAGCTTTCTTT.

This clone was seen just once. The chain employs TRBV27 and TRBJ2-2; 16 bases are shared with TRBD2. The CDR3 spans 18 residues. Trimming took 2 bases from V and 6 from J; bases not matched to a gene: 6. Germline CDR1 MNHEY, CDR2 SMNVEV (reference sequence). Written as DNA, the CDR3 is TGTGCCAGCAGTTTAAGATCCGGGACTAGCGGGAGGGCCGGGGAGCTGTTTTTT. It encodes CASSLRSGTSGRAGELFF.

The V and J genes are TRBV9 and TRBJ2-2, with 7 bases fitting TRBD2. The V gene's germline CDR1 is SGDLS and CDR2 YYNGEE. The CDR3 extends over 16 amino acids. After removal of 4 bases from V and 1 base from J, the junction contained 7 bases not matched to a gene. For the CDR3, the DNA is TGTGCCAGCAGCCCTAGCGGTAGCCTGAACACCGGGGAGCTGTTTTTT. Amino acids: CASSPSGSLNTGELFF.

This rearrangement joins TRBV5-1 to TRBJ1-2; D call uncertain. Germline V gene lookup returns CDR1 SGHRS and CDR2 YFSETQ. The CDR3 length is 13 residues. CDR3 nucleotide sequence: TGCGACACGAGGCGGATTTTTTCCTATGGCTACACCTTC. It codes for CDTRRIFSYGYTF.

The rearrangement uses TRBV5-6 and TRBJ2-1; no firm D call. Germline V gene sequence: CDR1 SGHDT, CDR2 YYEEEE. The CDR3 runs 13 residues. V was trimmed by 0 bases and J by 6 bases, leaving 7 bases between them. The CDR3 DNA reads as TGTGCCAGCAGCTTGGCTAGTCGCAATGAGCAGTTCTTC. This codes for CASSLASRNEQFF. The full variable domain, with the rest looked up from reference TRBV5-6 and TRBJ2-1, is DAGVTQSPTHLIKTRGQQVTLRCSPKSGHDTVSWYQQALGQGPQFIFQYYEEEERQRGNFPDRFSGHQFPNYSSELNVNALLLGDSALYLCASSLASRNEQFFGPGTRLTVL.

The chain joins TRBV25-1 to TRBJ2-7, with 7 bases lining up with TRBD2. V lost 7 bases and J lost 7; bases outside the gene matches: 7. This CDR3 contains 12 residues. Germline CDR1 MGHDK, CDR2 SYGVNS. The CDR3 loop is CASKAGLWEQYF. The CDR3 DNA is TGTGCCAGCAAAGCGGGACTATGGGAGCAGTACTTC.

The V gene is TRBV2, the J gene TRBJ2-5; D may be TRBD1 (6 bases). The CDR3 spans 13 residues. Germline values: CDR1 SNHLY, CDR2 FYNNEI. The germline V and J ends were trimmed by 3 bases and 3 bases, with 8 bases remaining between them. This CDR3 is CASSEWTEETQYF. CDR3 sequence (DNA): TGTGCCAGCAGTGAGTGGACAGAAGAGACCCAGTACTTC.

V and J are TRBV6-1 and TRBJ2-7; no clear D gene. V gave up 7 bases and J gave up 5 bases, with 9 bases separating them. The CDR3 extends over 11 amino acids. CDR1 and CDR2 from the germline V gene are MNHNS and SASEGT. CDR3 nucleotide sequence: TGTGCCAGCACCTACGCCCACGAGCAGTACTTC. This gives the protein CASTYAHEQYF.

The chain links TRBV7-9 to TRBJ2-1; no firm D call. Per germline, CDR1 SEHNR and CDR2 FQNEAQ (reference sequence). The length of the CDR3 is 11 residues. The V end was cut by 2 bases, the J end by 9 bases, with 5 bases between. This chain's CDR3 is CASSLKIEQFF. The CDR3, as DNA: TGTGCCAGCAGCTTAAAGATTGAGCAGTTCTTC. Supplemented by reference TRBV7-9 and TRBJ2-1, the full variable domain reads DTGVSQNPRHKITKRGQNVTFRCDPISEHNRLYWYRQTLGQGPEFLTYFQNEAQLEKSRLLSDRFSAERPKGSFSTLEIQRTEQGDSAMYLCASSLKIEQFFGPGTRLTVL.

The CDR3 DNA reads TGTGCCATCAGTGGAATGGGAGCGGGAAGCACAGATACGCAGTATTTT. This gives the protein CAISGMGAGSTDTQYF. The gene calls are TRBV10-3 and TRBJ2-3, with TRBD2 matching over 7 bases. Per the germline V gene, CDR1 is ENHRY and CDR2 is SYGVKD. With V trimmed by 4 bases and J by 0 bases, 7 bases remained unmatched. The CDR3 is 16 amino acids.

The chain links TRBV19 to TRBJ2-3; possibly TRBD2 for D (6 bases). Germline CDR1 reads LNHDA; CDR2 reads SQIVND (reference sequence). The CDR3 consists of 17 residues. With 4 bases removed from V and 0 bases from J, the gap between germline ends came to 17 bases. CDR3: CASSTSWGVLSTDTQYF. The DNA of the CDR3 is TGTGCCAGTAGTACCTCATGGGGGGTTTTAAGCACAGATACGCAGTATTTT.

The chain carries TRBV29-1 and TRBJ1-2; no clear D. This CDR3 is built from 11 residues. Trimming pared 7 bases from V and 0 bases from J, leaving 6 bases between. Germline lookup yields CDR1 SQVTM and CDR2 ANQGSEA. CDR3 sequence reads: CSGASNYGYTF. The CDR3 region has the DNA TGCAGCGGCGCATCTAACTATGGCTACACCTTC.

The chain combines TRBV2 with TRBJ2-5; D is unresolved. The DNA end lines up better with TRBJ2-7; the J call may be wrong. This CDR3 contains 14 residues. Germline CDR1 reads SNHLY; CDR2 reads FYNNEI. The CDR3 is CASSEEVGSYEQYF. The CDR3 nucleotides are TGTGCCAGCAGTGAAGAGGTGGGTTCCTACGAGCAGTACTTC.

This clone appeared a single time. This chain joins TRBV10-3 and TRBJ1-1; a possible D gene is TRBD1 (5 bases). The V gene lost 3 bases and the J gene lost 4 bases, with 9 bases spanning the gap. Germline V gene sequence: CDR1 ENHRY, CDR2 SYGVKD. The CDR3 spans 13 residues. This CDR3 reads CAISEQVTTEAFF. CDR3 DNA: TGTGCCATCAGTGAACAGGTAACCACTGAAGCTTTCTTT.

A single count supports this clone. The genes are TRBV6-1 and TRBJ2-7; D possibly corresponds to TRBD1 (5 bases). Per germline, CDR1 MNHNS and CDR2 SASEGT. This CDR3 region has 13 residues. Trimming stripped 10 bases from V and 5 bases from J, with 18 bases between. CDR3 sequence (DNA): TGTGCCACCAAGACCCCAGGGTCCCACGAGCAGTACTTC. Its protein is CATKTPGSHEQYF.

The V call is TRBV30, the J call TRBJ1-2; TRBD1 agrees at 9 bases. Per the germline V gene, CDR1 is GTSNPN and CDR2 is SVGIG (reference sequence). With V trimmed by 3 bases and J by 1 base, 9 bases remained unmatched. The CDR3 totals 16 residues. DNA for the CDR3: TGTGCCTGGAGGAGGGACAGGGCGACGCTTAACTATGGCTACACCTTC. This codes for CAWRRDRATLNYGYTF.

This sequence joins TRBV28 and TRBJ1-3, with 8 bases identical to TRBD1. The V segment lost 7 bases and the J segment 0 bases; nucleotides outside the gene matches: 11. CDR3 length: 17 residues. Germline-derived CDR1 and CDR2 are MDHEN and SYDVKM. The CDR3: CASISQGAPRSGNTIYF. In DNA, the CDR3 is TGTGCCAGCATCTCCCAGGGGGCGCCGCGCTCTGGAAACACCATATATTTT.

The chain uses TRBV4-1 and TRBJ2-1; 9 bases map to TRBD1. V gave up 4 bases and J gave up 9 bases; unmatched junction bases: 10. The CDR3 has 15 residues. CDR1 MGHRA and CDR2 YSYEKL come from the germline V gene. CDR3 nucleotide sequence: TGCGCCAGCAGCCCTACCACAGGGGGCGCGGGTGAGCAGTTCTTC. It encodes CASSPTTGGAGEQFF.

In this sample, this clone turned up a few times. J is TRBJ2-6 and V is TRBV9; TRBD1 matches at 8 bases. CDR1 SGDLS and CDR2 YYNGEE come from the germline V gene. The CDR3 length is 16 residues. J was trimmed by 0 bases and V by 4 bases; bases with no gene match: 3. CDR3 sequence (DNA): TGTGCCAGCAGCAAGGGACAGGTCTCTGGGGCCAACGTCCTGACTTTC. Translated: CASSKGQVSGANVLTF.

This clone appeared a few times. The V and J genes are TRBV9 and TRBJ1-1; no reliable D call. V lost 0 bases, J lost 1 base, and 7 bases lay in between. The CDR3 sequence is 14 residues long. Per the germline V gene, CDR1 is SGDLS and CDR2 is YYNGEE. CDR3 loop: CASSVEPENTEAFF. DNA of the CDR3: TGTGCCAGCAGCGTAGAACCGGAGAACACTGAAGCTTTCTTT.

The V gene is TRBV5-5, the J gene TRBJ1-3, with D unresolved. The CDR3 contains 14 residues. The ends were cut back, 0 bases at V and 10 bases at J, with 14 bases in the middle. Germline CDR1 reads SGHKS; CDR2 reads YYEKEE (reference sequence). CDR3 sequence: CASSLEQTPETIYF. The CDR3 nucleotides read TGTGCCAGCAGCTTGGAACAAACTCCGGAAACCATATATTTT.

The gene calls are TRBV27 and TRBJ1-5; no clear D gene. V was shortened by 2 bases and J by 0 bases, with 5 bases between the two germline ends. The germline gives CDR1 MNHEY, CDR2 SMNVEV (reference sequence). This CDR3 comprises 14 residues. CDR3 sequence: CASSLGGSNQPQHF. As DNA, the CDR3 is TGTGCCAGCAGTTTAGGTGGTAGCAATCAGCCCCAGCATTTT.

CDR3 loop: CASSPGAVQETQYF. DNA of the CDR3: TGTGCCAGCTCACCAGGGGCAGTACAAGAGACCCAGTACTTC. The V gene is TRBV18, the J gene TRBJ2-5, with D possibly matching TRBD1 (5 bases). Between the trimmed V and J ends, which lost 2 bases and 2 bases, there was a span of 9 bases. Germline CDR1 KGHSH, CDR2 LQKENI. The CDR3 is 14 residues long.

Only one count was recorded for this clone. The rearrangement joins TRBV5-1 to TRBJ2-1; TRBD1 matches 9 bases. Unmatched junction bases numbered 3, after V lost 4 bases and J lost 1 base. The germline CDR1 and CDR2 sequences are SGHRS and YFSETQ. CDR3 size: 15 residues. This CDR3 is CASSPGTGSYNEQFF. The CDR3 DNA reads TGCGCCAGCAGCCCCGGGACAGGGTCCTACAATGAGCAGTTCTTC. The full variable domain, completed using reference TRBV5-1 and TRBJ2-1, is KAGVTQTPRYLIKTRGQQVTLSCSPISGHRSVSWYQQTPGQGLQFLFEYFSETQRNKGNFPGRFSGRQFSNSRSEMNVSTLELGDSALYLCASSPGTGSYNEQFFGPGTRLTVL.

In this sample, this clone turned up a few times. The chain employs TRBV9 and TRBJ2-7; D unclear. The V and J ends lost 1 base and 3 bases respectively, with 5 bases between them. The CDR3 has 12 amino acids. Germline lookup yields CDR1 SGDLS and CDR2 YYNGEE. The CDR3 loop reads CASSVYDYEQYF. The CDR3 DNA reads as TGTGCCAGCAGCGTATACGACTACGAGCAGTACTTC.

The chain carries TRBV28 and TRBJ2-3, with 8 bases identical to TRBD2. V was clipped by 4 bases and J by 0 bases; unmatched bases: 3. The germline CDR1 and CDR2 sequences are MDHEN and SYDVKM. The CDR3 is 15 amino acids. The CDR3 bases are TGTGCCAGCAGTTCCGGGACTAGGAGCACAGATACGCAGTATTTT. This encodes CASSSGTRSTDTQYF.

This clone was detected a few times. CDR3 nucleotide sequence: TGTGCTAGTGGTTTGAGGCAGGGGGGTGCCGGGGAGCTGTTTTTT. As protein: CASGLRQGGAGELFF. V gene TRBV12-5 combines with J gene TRBJ2-2; a possible D gene is TRBD1 (7 bases). There are 15 residues in the CDR3. Trimming pared 2 bases from V and 6 bases from J, leaving 13 bases between. The germline CDR1 and CDR2 sequences are LGHNT and FRNRAP.